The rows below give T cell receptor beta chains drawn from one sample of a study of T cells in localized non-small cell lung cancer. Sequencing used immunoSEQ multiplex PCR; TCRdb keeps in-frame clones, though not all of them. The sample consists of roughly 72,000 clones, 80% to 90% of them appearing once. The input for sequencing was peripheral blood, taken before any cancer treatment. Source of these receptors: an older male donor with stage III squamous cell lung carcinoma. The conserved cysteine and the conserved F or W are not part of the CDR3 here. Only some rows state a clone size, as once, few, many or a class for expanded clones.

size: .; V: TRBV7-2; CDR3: ASSSTGGRFYNEQF
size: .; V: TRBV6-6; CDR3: ASSLRQSLSAF
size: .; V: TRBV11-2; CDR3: ASSLGPSLSYGYT
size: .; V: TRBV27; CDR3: ASSLPGGTEAF
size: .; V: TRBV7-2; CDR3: ASSSLGLAAAYEQY
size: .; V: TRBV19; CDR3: ASSVGDYNSPLH
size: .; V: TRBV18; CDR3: ASSPMRQGSYSGNTIY
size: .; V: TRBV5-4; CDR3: ASLNRGQAGELF
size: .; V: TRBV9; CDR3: ASSVDLAGKNTGELF
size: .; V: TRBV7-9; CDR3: ASSLATGGGAGANVLT
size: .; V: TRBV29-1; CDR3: SGGQGEKTQY
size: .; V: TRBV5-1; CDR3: ASSLWRNTEAF
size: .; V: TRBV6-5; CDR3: ASSYKPGQGYGYT
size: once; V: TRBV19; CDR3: ASSRRTGGARDTGELF
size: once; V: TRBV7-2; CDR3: ASSSQEKGRQF
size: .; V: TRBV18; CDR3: ASSRGGSQPQH
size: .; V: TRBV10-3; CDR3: ATGLAGNQETQY
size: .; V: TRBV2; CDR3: GGGVDTQY
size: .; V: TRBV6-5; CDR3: AGRGATGELF
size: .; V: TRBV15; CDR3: ATSPRQRAERI